Following are 21 T cell receptor beta chains from one sample sequenced in a study of Graves' ophthalmopathy and Graves' hyperthyroidism. Amplified TCR beta CDR3 regions were obtained using RNA transcripts as template. HTBI primers were used in a first-round RT-PCR, which preceded a second-round multiplex PCR. TCRdb fed the multiplex PCR reads into MiXCR, producing one record per CDR3 protein. The data hold over 650,000 distinct CDR3 sequences, with about two fifths observed a single time. Source material: peripheral blood. Source of these receptors: an adult man with Graves' ophthalmopathy.

About this clonotype: This sequence may be a read error, since a much larger clone differs from it by one base. The gene calls are TRBV2 and TRBJ1-1; TRBD1 matches at 7 bases. Germline lookup yields CDR1 SNHLY and CDR2 FYNNEI. The CDR3 extends over 13 amino acids. The junction had 8 bases not matched to a gene; V was cut back by 8 bases and J by 5 bases. CDR3 in amino acids: CASGQTGRTEAFF. CDR3 in DNA: TGTGCCAGCGGACAGACAGGGAGGACTGAAGCTTTCTTT.

Notes on this clonotype: A read error may be the cause here, since a much bigger clone is one base away. This chain connects TRBV9 to TRBJ2-2; a possible D gene is TRBD2 (5 bases). Germline values: CDR1 SGDLS, CDR2 YYNGEE. The CDR3 loop spans 15 amino acids. The CDR3 DNA sequence: TGTGCCAGCAGCGTAGTCCGGAGGAACACCGGGGAGCCGTTTTTT. It yields the protein CASSVVRRNTGEPFF. Based on the CDR3 plus reference TRBV9 and TRBJ2-2, the full variable domain is DSGVTQTPKHLITATGQRVTLRCSPRSGDLSVYWYQQSLDQGLQFLIQYYNGEERAKGNILERFSAQQFPDLHSELNLSSLELGDSALYFCASSVVRRNTGEPFFGEGSRLTVL.

About this clonotype: One base away lies a much larger clone, so this may be a sequencing read error. This chain links TRBV9 with TRBJ1-1; D call uncertain. CDR1 and CDR2 from the germline V gene are SGDLS and YYNGEE. This CDR3 is 15 amino acids long. Written as DNA, the CDR3 is TGTGTCAGCAGCGTAGCTCCAGGTTTGAACACTGAAGCTTTCTTT. This translates into CVSSVAPGLNTEAFF.

This clonotype was detected ten times or more. The V and J genes are TRBV9 and TRBJ2-5, with TRBD2 identical over 14 bases. This CDR3 is built from 17 residues. Per the germline V gene, CDR1 is SGDLS and CDR2 is YYNGEE. V trimming: 3 bases; J trimming: 2 bases; junction bases outside the gene matches: 6. The CDR3 reads CASSAGLAGGGQETQYF. CDR3 bases: TGTGCCAGCAGCGCTGGACTAGCGGGGGGTGGACAAGAGACCCAGTACTTC. Using reference TRBV9 and TRBJ2-5 for the parts outside the CDR3, the full variable domain is DSGVTQTPKHLITATGQRVTLRCSPRSGDLSVYWYQQSLDQGLQFLIQYYNGEERAKGNILERFSAQQFPDLHSELNLSSLELGDSALYFCASSAGLAGGGQETQYFGPGTRLLVL.

This clonotype came up many times. The chain recombines TRBV12-3 or TRBV12-4 with TRBJ1-5, with no clear D. V dropped 6 bases and J dropped 7 bases, with 16 bases sitting between them. The CDR3 has 14 amino acids. The CDR3 protein is CASRRGPTRQPQHF. The CDR3 bases are TGTGCCAGCAGACGCGGACCGACGCGACAGCCCCAGCATTTT.

The rearrangement joins TRBV7-2 to TRBJ2-7; D remains unclear. Trimming left V 0 bases short and J 7 bases short, with 10 bases between. Germline CDR1 SGHTA, CDR2 FQGNSA. The CDR3 consists of 13 residues. The CDR3 DNA sequence: TGTGCCAGCAGCTTAGCGTCCGTCAATGAGCAGTACTTC. Encoded protein: CASSLASVNEQYF.

The chain couples TRBV7-6 to TRBJ1-2; no firm D call. The germline V gene has CDR1 SGHVS and CDR2 FNYEAQ. This CDR3 is built from 14 residues. V gave up 7 bases and J gave up 8 bases, with 20 bases separating them. CDR3 DNA sequence: TGTGCCAGCACTGGAGCGCTTCCCTACCGGGGCTACACCTTC. It codes for CASTGALPYRGYTF.

The gene calls are TRBV25-1 and TRBJ1-5, with D possibly TRBD1 on 5 matching bases. Germline V gene data show CDR1 as MGHDK and CDR2 as SYGVNS. The CDR3 loop spans 16 amino acids. V dropped 4 bases and J dropped 0 bases, with 13 bases sitting between them. The CDR3 bases are TGTGCCAGCAGTGGGCAACAGGTCAATAGCAATCAGCCCCAGCATTTT. Translating gives CASSGQQVNSNQPQHF.

As concerns this clonotype: The conserved final phenylalanine or tryptophan is absent from the CDR3, which likely points to a read error. No DNA is shown, since the ends of the CDR3 on it are uncertain; the CDR3 is the one TCRdb lists. CDR3 protein: CASGGVNT. V gene TRBV7-9 combines with J gene TRBJ2-6. Germline CDR1 SEHNR, CDR2 FQNEAQ (reference sequence). The CDR3 has 8 amino acids, counting both end residues.

Notes on this clonotype: This may arise from a read error, as a much more abundant clone is one base away. The CDR3, as DNA: TGTGCCAGCAGCCCAGAGCGGGGGTACACCGGGGAGCTGTTTTTT. This encodes CASSPERGYTGELFF. J is TRBJ2-2 and V is TRBV7-4; 8 nucleotides match TRBD2. Unmatched junction bases numbered 5, after V lost 5 bases and J lost 3 bases. CDR1 and CDR2 from the germline V gene are SGHVT and SQSDAQ. The CDR3 runs 15 residues. The whole variable domain, remainder taken from reference TRBV7-4 and TRBJ2-2, is GAGVSQSPRYKVAKRGRDVALRCDSISGHVTLYWYRQTLGQGSEVLTYSQSDAQRDKSGRPSGRFSAERPERSVSTLKIQRTEQGDSAVYLCASSPERGYTGELFFGEGSRLTVL.

V is TRBV25-1 and J is TRBJ1-2; no clear D gene. Germline CDR1 MGHDK, CDR2 SYGVNS. Trimming stripped 8 bases from V and 5 bases from J, with 15 bases between. The CDR3 extends over 13 amino acids. CDR3 sequence reads: CASVEATEYGYTF. The CDR3 bases are TGTGCCAGCGTTGAGGCGACCGAATATGGCTACACCTTC.

This clonotype was counted ten times or more. The rearrangement links TRBV25-1 to TRBJ2-2; 11 bases agree with TRBD1. This CDR3 is 17 amino acids long. Germline V lookup: CDR1 MGHDK, CDR2 SYGVNS. V shed 7 bases, J shed 6 bases, and the junction held 13 bases outside the gene matches. CDR3 sequence: CASTPPRTGGIAGELFF. The CDR3 DNA reads TGTGCCAGCACACCCCCACGGACAGGGGGCATAGCCGGGGAGCTGTTTTTT.

This chain connects TRBV20-1 to TRBJ2-5, with unresolved D. This CDR3 spans 19 amino acids. From germline, CDR1 is DFQATT and CDR2 SNEGSKA (reference sequence). Trimming stripped 0 bases from V and 4 bases from J, with 27 bases between. CDR3 DNA: TGCAGTGCTAGAGAGCGTTACCACGGGCAACTAAGACCCCGAGAGACCCAGTACTTC. This translates into CSARERYHGQLRPRETQYF.

This clonotype was observed many times. The CDR3, as DNA: TGTGCCAGCAGTTCCGGGACAGAAAAACTGTTTTTT. Amino acid sequence: CASSSGTEKLFF. The chain employs TRBV2 and TRBJ1-4; perhaps TRBD1 as D (6 bases). CDR3 length: 12 amino acids. V dropped 5 bases and J dropped 8 bases, with 9 bases sitting between them. Germline V gene sequence: CDR1 SNHLY, CDR2 FYNNEI.

CDR3: CAISGRGANQPQHF. CDR3 coding DNA: TGTGCCATCAGTGGACGGGGGGCCAATCAGCCCCAGCATTTT. The chain combines TRBV10-3 with TRBJ1-5; a weak D match, TRBD1 (6 bases). The V gene's germline CDR1 is ENHRY and CDR2 SYGVKD. The CDR3 covers 14 residues. Trimming removed 4 bases at V and 3 bases at J, with 10 bases between.

This clonotype was picked up many times. The genes are TRBV5-1 and TRBJ1-2; D perhaps matches TRBD1 (5 bases). With 0 bases removed from V and 4 bases from J, the gap between germline ends came to 13 bases. Germline loops: CDR1 SGHRS, CDR2 YFSETQ. The CDR3 totals 15 residues. The CDR3 spells CASSLASQGIYGYTF. CDR3 DNA: TGCGCCAGCAGCTTGGCCAGTCAGGGAATCTATGGCTACACCTTC.

This clonotype was observed many times. This sequence joins TRBV5-6 and TRBJ2-7; D perhaps matches TRBD1 (6 bases). The V end lost 4 bases, the J end lost 0 bases, and 8 bases lay between the germline ends. Germline V gene lookup returns CDR1 SGHDT and CDR2 YYEEEE. There are 13 residues in the CDR3. The CDR3 DNA is TGTGCCAGCAGCGACAGGAGCTCCTACGAGCAGTACTTC. This gives the protein CASSDRSSYEQYF.

This clonotype was seen ten or more times. The rearrangement joins TRBV7-8 to TRBJ1-5; D uncertain. CDR1 is SGHVS and CDR2 is FQNEAQ in the germline V gene. The V gene lost 1 base and the J gene lost 2 bases, with 9 bases spanning the gap. The CDR3 length is 15 residues. The DNA for the CDR3 is TGTGCCAGCAGCTTAGTTGGCATGGGCAATCAGCCCCAGCATTTT. The encoded protein is CASSLVGMGNQPQHF.

V is TRBV20-1 and J is TRBJ2-2; D gene unclear. Germline values: CDR1 DFQATT, CDR2 SNEGSKA (reference sequence). CDR3 size: 12 residues. Between the trimmed V and J ends, which lost 5 bases and 8 bases, there was a span of 12 bases. The CDR3 loop reads CSASRAPGELFF. DNA for the CDR3: TGCAGTGCTTCACGGGCTCCGGGGGAGCTGTTTTTT.

The gene calls are TRBV25-1 and TRBJ1-1; 9 bases are shared with TRBD1. The V and J ends lost 7 bases and 8 bases, in that order; junction bases with no gene match: 11. CDR1 and CDR2 (germline): MGHDK, SYGVNS. The CDR3 has 14 residues. CDR3 DNA sequence: TGTGCCAGCACCCTGGAGGCGGGGACAGGGGAAGCTTTCTTT. Protein product: CASTLEAGTGEAFF.

At least ten counts were recorded for this clonotype. V is TRBV4-2 and J is TRBJ1-2, with a tentative D call TRBD1 (5 bases). Deletions cut 0 bases from V and 4 bases from J, with 9 bases between. CDR1 and CDR2 (germline): LGHNA, YNFKEQ. CDR3 length: 14 amino acids. The CDR3: CASSQEGGAYGYTF. Written as DNA, the CDR3 is TGTGCCAGCAGCCAAGAAGGAGGGGCCTATGGCTACACCTTC.